The 22 T cell receptor beta chains listed next were all sequenced from one sample in a study of blood T cells in healthy people across ages. A second about 7 to 11 cycle PCR used barcoded and J-beta primers. A single record per CDR3 protein comes from TCRdb applying MiXCR to the 5' RACE reads. Of roughly 930,000 distinct CDR3 sequences in the sample, around 48% were seen once. Sequenced sample: blood. These TCRs come from a man in his thirties or forties in good health.

This clonotype was found once. This may stem from a read error, because a much larger clone lies one nucleotide away. V is TRBV6-4 and J is TRBJ2-7, with D tentatively TRBD2 (5 bases). The germline V gene encodes CDR1 MRHNA and CDR2 SNTAGT. The CDR3 length is 13 residues. Trimming removed 0 bases from V and 8 bases from J, with 11 bases in between. CDR3 region: CASSDSSEGKQYF. The CDR3 region has the DNA TGTGCCAGCAGTGACTCGAGCGAGGGCAAGCAGTACTTC.

The chain has TRBV12-3 or TRBV12-4 and TRBJ2-1; 9 bases map to TRBD1. J was trimmed by 6 bases and V by 6 bases; bases with no gene match: 6. The CDR3 is made up of 14 amino acids. The CDR3 DNA is TGTGCCAGCAGCCCTGGGGACAGGGCCAATGAGCAGTTCTTC. The encoded protein is CASSPGDRANEQFF.

This rearrangement joins TRBV10-3 to TRBJ2-7; 9 bases match TRBD1. CDR3 length: 16 amino acids. With 4 bases clipped from V and 0 bases from J, the junction kept 7 bases outside the gene matches. Germline CDR1 and CDR2: ENHRY and SYGVKD. CDR3 sequence (DNA): TGTGCCATCAGTGCCCCCGGGACAGGGAGCTCCTACGAGCAGTACTTC. Its translation is CAISAPGTGSSYEQYF.

The V call is TRBV27, the J call TRBJ1-2; TRBD1 aligns across 8 bases. Looked up from germline, CDR1 is MNHEY and CDR2 is SMNVEV (reference sequence). The CDR3 totals 14 residues. V shed 5 bases and J 7 bases; nucleotides not matched to a gene: 9. The DNA of the CDR3 is TGTGCCAGCAGTCCCGAGACAGGGGTGGCTGGCTACACCTTC. The encoded protein is CASSPETGVAGYTF.

The chain links TRBV30 to TRBJ1-1, with D possibly TRBD1 on 5 matching bases. Germline V CDR1 and CDR2: GTSNPN, SVGIG (reference sequence). Trimming cost V 5 bases and J 2 bases, with 12 bases left between them. The CDR3 runs 13 residues. The CDR3 bases are TGTGCCTGGCGTCAGGGATCCAACACTGAAGCTTTCTTT. This sequence encodes CAWRQGSNTEAFF.

The CDR3 here is CASSRTTGDGANVLTF. The CDR3, as DNA: TGTGCCAGCAGTAGGACGACAGGGGATGGGGCCAACGTCCTGACTTTC. This chain uses TRBV27 with TRBJ2-6, with 8 positions matching TRBD1. CDR3 length: 16 amino acids. CDR1 and CDR2 from the germline V gene are MNHEY and SMNVEV (reference sequence). J was trimmed by 3 bases and V by 5 bases; bases with no gene match: 6. Looking up the rest from reference TRBV27 and TRBJ2-6 gives the full variable domain: EAQVTQNPRYLITVTGKKLTVTCSQNMNHEYMSWYRQDPGLGLRQIYYSMNVEVTDKGDVPEGYKVSRKEKRNFPLILESPSPNQTSLYFCASSRTTGDGANVLTFGAGSRLTVL.

The V call is TRBV12-3 or TRBV12-4, the J call TRBJ2-7; either TRBD1 or TRBD2 may supply D (6 bases each). The CDR3 covers 15 residues. V lost 9 bases, J lost 3 bases, and 21 bases lay in between. The CDR3: CASSVEGTRIYEQYF. Written as DNA, the CDR3 is TGTGCCAGTTCCGTGGAGGGGACAAGAATCTACGAGCAGTACTTC.

The rearrangement links TRBV12-3 or TRBV12-4 to TRBJ2-5, with TRBD2 matching 10 bases. V lost 7 bases, J lost 4 bases, and 12 bases stayed unmatched. CDR3 length: 16 amino acids. The CDR3 reads CASTGKRGGQTETQYF. The CDR3 nucleotides read TGTGCCAGCACCGGAAAGCGGGGGGGCCAAACAGAGACCCAGTACTTC.

The chain joins TRBV3-1 to TRBJ2-7, with TRBD2 matching 9 bases. The ends lost 3 bases at V and 4 bases at J; junction bases unmatched: 4. CDR3 size: 14 residues. The germline CDR1 and CDR2 sequences are LGHDT and YNNKEL (reference sequence). CDR3 nucleotides: TGTGCCAGCAGCCATGCTAGCGGGGCTTACGAGCAGTACTTC. Protein sequence: CASSHASGAYEQYF.

This clonotype was observed a single time. The chain joins TRBV10-3 to TRBJ2-4, with D maybe TRBD2 (6 bases). V dropped 6 bases and J dropped 8 bases, with 14 bases sitting between them. Per the germline V gene, CDR1 is ENHRY and CDR2 is SYGVKD. CDR3 size: 13 residues. The CDR3 DNA reads as TGTGCCATCAGAGGAGGGGAGAGAGACATTCAGTACTTC. Translating gives CAIRGGERDIQYF.

Notes on this clonotype: Compared with germline, one end of the junction differs, possibly owing to a read error. The chain joins TRBV28 to TRBJ2-7; 7 bases are a match to TRBD1. Germline V CDR1 and CDR2: MDHEN, SYDVKM. The CDR3 loop spans 14 amino acids. DNA of the CDR3: TGTGCCAGCGCTGGACAGGTCCGCTCCTACGAGCGGTACTTC. Its translation is CASAGQVRSYERYF.

This clonotype was detected only a few times. V usage is TRBV11-2 and J usage is TRBJ2-1, with unresolved D. Trimming pared 5 bases from V and 2 bases from J, leaving 13 bases between. The CDR3 runs 15 residues. Germline CDR1 reads SGHAT; CDR2 reads FQNNGV. The CDR3 loop is CASSDSSPTYNEQFF. Here the CDR3 DNA reads TGTGCCAGCAGCGACTCCAGCCCGACCTACAATGAGCAGTTCTTC. The variable domain in full, completed from reference TRBV11-2 and TRBJ2-1, reads EAGVAQSPRYKIIEKRQSVAFWCNPISGHATLYWYQQILGQGPKLLIQFQNNGVVDDSQLPKDRFSAERLKGVDSTLKIQPAKLEDSAVYLCASSDSSPTYNEQFFGPGTRLTVL.

The chain employs TRBV4-1 and TRBJ1-1; D ambiguous. Trimming took off 6 bases at V and 0 bases at J, with 14 bases between the two ends. In germline, CDR1 is MGHRA, CDR2 YSYEKL. The CDR3 has 15 amino acids. The CDR3 spells CASRFLAGMNTEAFF. The CDR3 region has the DNA TGCGCCAGCAGATTCCTAGCCGGCATGAACACTGAAGCTTTCTTT.

This clonotype occurred a few times. The chain employs TRBV5-1 and TRBJ2-1; TRBD2 matches 14 bases. There are 14 residues in the CDR3. Germline values: CDR1 SGHRS, CDR2 YFSETQ. V lost 4 bases, J lost 8 bases, and 2 bases stayed unmatched. The CDR3 DNA follows: TGCGCCAGCAGCACGGGACTAGCGGGGGATGAGCAGTTCTTC. This codes for CASSTGLAGDEQFF. The full variable domain, rest sourced from reference TRBV5-1 and TRBJ2-1, is KAGVTQTPRYLIKTRGQQVTLSCSPISGHRSVSWYQQTPGQGLQFLFEYFSETQRNKGNFPGRFSGRQFSNSRSEMNVSTLELGDSALYLCASSTGLAGDEQFFGPGTRLTVL.

J is TRBJ1-6 and V is TRBV6-5, with D possibly matching TRBD1 (5 bases). The CDR3 loop spans 15 amino acids. Trimming cost V 0 bases and J 6 bases, with 9 bases left between them. Germline assignment: CDR1 MNHEY and CDR2 SVGAGI. Here the CDR3 reads CASSYSIRANSPLHF. CDR3 DNA: TGTGCCAGCAGTTACTCGATCAGGGCTAATTCACCCCTCCACTTT.

This clonotype has just a few counts. The chain recombines TRBV21-1 with TRBJ2-7; the D call of TRBD1 is as the table states it, not checked on the DNA. TRBV21-1 is a pseudogene. This CDR3 is 15 amino acids long. This CDR3 is CASTPLGDRCHEQYF. The DNA for the CDR3 is TGTGCCAGCACCCCATTAGGGGACAGGTGCCACGAGCAGTACTTC.

This chain connects TRBV10-3 to TRBJ2-7, with D uncertain. The CDR3 runs to 14 residues. Germline V gives CDR1 ENHRY, CDR2 SYGVKD. The germline V and J ends were trimmed by 0 bases and 2 bases, with 8 bases remaining between them. The CDR3 is CAISESGRPYEQYF. The CDR3, as DNA: TGTGCCATCAGTGAGTCTGGCAGACCCTACGAGCAGTACTTC.

This rearrangement joins TRBV20-1 to TRBJ1-5, with TRBD1 identical over 9 bases. V lost 4 bases to trimming and J lost 7 bases; unmatched junction nucleotides: 11. CDR1 is DFQATT and CDR2 is SNEGSKA in the germline V gene (reference sequence). The CDR3 sequence is 15 residues long. The CDR3 here is CSATPPGQGWQPQHF. The CDR3, as DNA: TGCAGTGCTACCCCTCCGGGACAGGGTTGGCAGCCCCAGCATTTT.

The rearrangement joins TRBV25-1 to TRBJ1-1; D is ambiguous. From germline, CDR1 is MGHDK and CDR2 SYGVNS. The CDR3 extends over 14 amino acids. V lost 1 base, J lost 7 bases, and 13 bases lay in between. The CDR3 DNA reads as TGTGCCAGCAGTGAATTAGTGGGTCTGGGTGAAGCTTTCTTT. Residues: CASSELVGLGEAFF.

The chain couples TRBV6-2 or TRBV6-3 to TRBJ1-2, with TRBD1 as a possible D gene (6 bases). Germline CDR1 is MNHEY and CDR2 is SVGEGT. Between the trimmed V and J ends, which lost 6 bases and 5 bases, there was a span of 25 bases. The CDR3 contains 17 residues. The CDR3 spells CASRSAEQGGGRYGYTF. For the CDR3, the DNA is TGTGCCAGCAGGAGCGCCGAACAGGGCGGGGGACGATATGGCTACACCTTC.

The CDR3 nucleotides are TGTGCCAGCAATCTTCACGGACAAGAGACCCAGTACTTC. It specifies CASNLHGQETQYF. The chain joins TRBV25-1 to TRBJ2-5; D gene unclear. V lost 7 bases and J 2 bases, leaving 11 bases between the germline ends. Germline CDR1 reads MGHDK; CDR2 reads SYGVNS. The CDR3 consists of 13 residues.

This chain connects TRBV29-1 to TRBJ1-1; D might be TRBD1 (6 bases). The ends were cut back, 4 bases at V and 1 base at J, with 10 bases in the middle. There are 13 residues in the CDR3. CDR1 is SQVTM, CDR2 ANQGSEA, per germline. Here the CDR3 reads CSVVQGQNTEAFF. In DNA form, the CDR3 reads TGCAGCGTTGTTCAGGGACAGAACACTGAAGCTTTCTTT.